Each of the 27 T cell receptor beta chains below was sequenced from the same sample in a study of CD8 T cells in ankylosing spondylitis. TCRdb redid the calling of the 5' RACE reads with MiXCR, one entry per CDR3 protein. The sample lists under 300,000 distinct CDR3 sequences, roughly 10% seen once, with about 6.8% in the top ten. What was sequenced was blood, either unsorted or a sorted T cell fraction (not recorded which). The source is a male donor with ankylosing spondylitis or in good health (not recorded which).

This clonotype was counted many times. The chain couples TRBV3-1 to TRBJ2-1; 13 bases map to TRBD2. Trimming cost V 0 bases and J 12 bases; bases outside gene matches: 14. Germline V lookup: CDR1 LGHDT, CDR2 YNNKEL (reference sequence). This CDR3 has 18 residues. The CDR3 protein is CASSQEGGGTSGMARQFF. CDR3 nucleotides: TGTGCCAGCAGCCAAGAAGGAGGAGGGACTAGCGGGATGGCTCGGCAGTTCTTC.

The chain uses TRBV7-9 and TRBJ2-2; D is unresolved. V gave up 5 bases and J gave up 7 bases, with 11 bases separating them. This CDR3 spans 13 amino acids. Per the germline V gene, CDR1 is SEHNR and CDR2 is FQNEAQ (reference sequence). For the CDR3, the DNA is TGTGCCAGCAGCCTCGAAGGTGTCGGGGAGCTGTTTTTT. It yields the protein CASSLEGVGELFF.

The chain couples TRBV20-1 to TRBJ2-6; unclear D gene. Trimming removed 3 bases at V and 4 bases at J, with 7 bases between. CDR1 is DFQATT, CDR2 SNEGSKA, per germline (reference sequence). This CDR3 region has 13 residues. CDR3 amino acids: CSASSLGANVLTF. In nucleotides, the CDR3 is TGCAGTGCTAGCTCCCTGGGGGCCAACGTCCTGACTTTC.

The V gene is TRBV10-3, the J gene TRBJ2-1; the D call may be TRBD1 or TRBD2 (5 bases each). V was cut by 10 bases and J by 8 bases, with 18 bases left in between. The CDR3 totals 13 residues. Germline V gives CDR1 ENHRY, CDR2 SYGVKD. The CDR3 reads CATSRDLSDEQFF. The CDR3 bases are TGTGCCACTTCGAGGGACCTGAGCGATGAGCAGTTCTTC.

This clonotype was detected many times. This chain uses TRBV12-3 or TRBV12-4 with TRBJ2-3; D possibly corresponds to TRBD2 (6 bases). The CDR3 consists of 16 residues. Trimming stripped 3 bases from V and 2 bases from J, with 15 bases between. The CDR3 bases are TGTGCCAGCAGTTTCTCCCCCGGAGGGGTCACAGATACGCAGTATTTT. Amino acids: CASSFSPGGVTDTQYF.

The V call is TRBV5-1, the J call TRBJ1-1; the D is unclear. The germline V and J ends were trimmed by 5 bases and 0 bases, with 17 bases remaining between them. Germline CDR1 is SGHRS and CDR2 is YFSETQ. The CDR3 covers 16 residues. The CDR3 DNA follows: TGCGCCAGCAGACTTGGGCCCTTGGGCGTGAACACTGAAGCTTTCTTT. The encoded protein is CASRLGPLGVNTEAFF.

This chain links TRBV7-9 with TRBJ2-6; D is uncertain. CDR1 is SEHNR and CDR2 is FQNEAQ in the germline V gene (reference sequence). The CDR3 consists of 13 residues. Trimming pared 7 bases from V and 4 bases from J, leaving 8 bases between. CDR3 nucleotide sequence: TGTGCCAGCACGTCATCGGGGGCCAACGTCCTGACTTTC. Protein sequence: CASTSSGANVLTF.

This clonotype came up many times. The CDR3 sequence: CASSLMVSSEQFF. As DNA, the CDR3 is TGTGCCAGCAGCTTAATGGTCAGCAGTGAGCAGTTCTTC. This chain connects TRBV7-2 to TRBJ2-1; no clear D. V gave up 2 bases and J gave up 9 bases, with 11 bases separating them. The length of the CDR3 is 13 residues. Germline CDR1 reads SGHTA; CDR2 reads FQGNSA.

The rearrangement uses TRBV28 and TRBJ2-2; tentatively, D is TRBD2 (7 bases). CDR1 is MDHEN and CDR2 is SYDVKM in the germline V gene. Trimming took off 5 bases at V and 4 bases at J, with 14 bases between the two ends. CDR3 size: 15 residues. CDR3 sequence (DNA): TGTGCCAGCAGTCTTCGGGGGGCCTTCACCGGGGAGCTGTTTTTT. Translation gives CASSLRGAFTGELFF. The full variable domain, in which reference TRBV28 and TRBJ2-2 provide the parts outside the CDR3, is DVKVTQSSRYLVKRTGEKVFLECVQDMDHENMFWYRQDPGLGLRLIYFSYDVKMKEKGDIPEGYSVSREKKERFSLILESASTNQTSMYLCASSLRGAFTGELFFGEGSRLTVL.

J is TRBJ2-1 and V is TRBV4-2; D unclear. The V and J ends lost 4 bases and 3 bases respectively, with 10 bases between them. Germline CDR1 LGHNA, CDR2 YNFKEQ. The CDR3 consists of 14 residues. In nucleotides, the CDR3 is TGTGCCAGCAGCCCCGGGCACATCTACAATGAGCAGTTCTTC. It specifies CASSPGHIYNEQFF.

The sample holds many counts of this clonotype. This sequence joins TRBV6-1 and TRBJ2-3; the D gene is possibly TRBD1 (5 bases). The CDR3 is made up of 14 amino acids. Germline loops: CDR1 MNHNS, CDR2 SASEGT. V lost 5 bases and J 2 bases, leaving 11 bases between the germline ends. The CDR3 sequence is CASSQQVFTDTQYF. CDR3 DNA sequence: TGTGCCAGCAGTCAACAGGTTTTCACAGATACGCAGTATTTT.

This clonotype was found many times. V and J are TRBV3-1 and TRBJ1-1; D gene uncertain. Per germline, CDR1 LGHDT and CDR2 YNNKEL (reference sequence). V was clipped by 4 bases and J by 1 base, with 10 bases between them. The CDR3 runs to 14 residues. The CDR3 spells CASSPLVGNTEAFF. The DNA for the CDR3 is TGTGCCAGCAGCCCCCTAGTAGGGAACACTGAAGCTTTCTTT.

The chain employs TRBV7-9 and TRBJ2-7, with D hard to call. The V end was cut by 5 bases, the J end by 6 bases, with 8 bases between. This CDR3 has 11 amino acids. Looked up from germline, CDR1 is SEHNR and CDR2 is FQNEAQ (reference sequence). CDR3 sequence reads: CASSTTSEQYF. In DNA form, the CDR3 reads TGTGCCAGCAGCACCACAAGCGAGCAGTACTTC.

This clonotype came up many times. This chain joins TRBV5-1 and TRBJ1-5; 9 positions agree with TRBD1. The CDR3 is 15 residues long. The V gene's germline CDR1 is SGHRS and CDR2 YFSETQ. V shed 4 bases, J shed 1 base, and the junction held 3 bases outside the gene matches. CDR3 sequence: CASSRTGESNQPQHF. DNA for the CDR3: TGCGCCAGCAGCCGGACAGGGGAGAGCAATCAGCCCCAGCATTTT. The full variable domain, in which reference TRBV5-1 and TRBJ1-5 provide the parts outside the CDR3, is KAGVTQTPRYLIKTRGQQVTLSCSPISGHRSVSWYQQTPGQGLQFLFEYFSETQRNKGNFPGRFSGRQFSNSRSEMNVSTLELGDSALYLCASSRTGESNQPQHFGDGTRLSIL.

This clonotype appeared many times. The genes are TRBV20-1 and TRBJ2-1; D remains unclear. There are 16 residues in the CDR3. V lost 4 bases and J 0 bases, leaving 16 bases between the germline ends. CDR1 and CDR2 from the germline V gene are DFQATT and SNEGSKA (reference sequence). The CDR3 DNA is TGCAGTGCTACTACAGAGGTGGCTAGCTCCTACAATGAGCAGTTCTTC. The encoded protein is CSATTEVASSYNEQFF.

The genes are TRBV6-2 or TRBV6-3 and TRBJ1-3; a possible D gene is TRBD1 (5 bases). The CDR3 totals 13 residues. Trimming cost V 9 bases and J 2 bases, with 11 bases left between them. The V gene's germline CDR1 is MNHEY and CDR2 SVGEGT. The CDR3 DNA is TGTGCCAGTTCGAGGGGTGCTGGAAACACCATATATTTT. Translated: CASSRGAGNTIYF.

This clonotype was picked up many times. V gene TRBV20-1 combines with J gene TRBJ2-5; weak D call: TRBD1 (5 bases). Per germline, CDR1 DFQATT and CDR2 SNEGSKA (reference sequence). This CDR3 contains 17 residues. Trimming pared 3 bases from V and 2 bases from J, leaving 22 bases between. In DNA, the CDR3 is TGCAGTGCTAGGTTCCCTTTGACAGCATACTTTCAAGAGACCCAGTACTTC. Protein product: CSARFPLTAYFQETQYF.

This clonotype was detected many times. V and J are TRBV5-1 and TRBJ2-2; 7 nucleotides line up with TRBD1. V dropped 6 bases and J dropped 7; count of bases not matched to a gene: 6. The CDR3 length is 13 residues. Looked up from germline, CDR1 is SGHRS and CDR2 is YFSETQ. The CDR3 DNA follows: TGCGCCAGCACCGTCGACAGGGACGGGGAGCTGTTTTTT. This gives the protein CASTVDRDGELFF. Looking up the rest from reference TRBV5-1 and TRBJ2-2 gives the full variable domain: KAGVTQTPRYLIKTRGQQVTLSCSPISGHRSVSWYQQTPGQGLQFLFEYFSETQRNKGNFPGRFSGRQFSNSRSEMNVSTLELGDSALYLCASTVDRDGELFFGEGSRLTVL.

This clonotype came up a few times. The V call is TRBV5-4, the J call TRBJ2-3, with D tentatively TRBD2 (5 bases). The V end lost 4 bases, the J end lost 0 bases, and 15 bases lay between the germline ends. Germline CDR1 SGHNT, CDR2 YYREEE (reference sequence). This CDR3 spans 16 amino acids. CDR3 in amino acids: CASSPGMTPSTDTQYF. The DNA for the CDR3 is TGTGCCAGCAGCCCCGGGATGACCCCTAGCACAGATACGCAGTATTTT.

Worth noting for this clonotype: One junction end disagrees with the germline gene, perhaps due to a read error. CDR3 sequence (DNA): TGTGTCAGCAATACGGGACCCACCAAAAACATTCAGTACTTC. It is translated as CVSNTGPTKNIQYF. The chain employs TRBV2 and TRBJ2-4; D is tentatively TRBD1 or TRBD2 (5 bases each). CDR1 and CDR2 (germline): SNHLY, FYNNEI. The CDR3 runs 14 residues.

This clonotype was counted at least ten times. V and J are TRBV5-1 and TRBJ2-5; 11 nucleotides align to TRBD2. CDR1 SGHRS and CDR2 YFSETQ come from the germline V gene. V lost 4 bases to trimming and J lost 2 bases; unmatched junction nucleotides: 7. The CDR3 runs 16 residues. CDR3 nucleotides: TGCGCCAGCAGCCGAGGGACTAGCGGAACTCAAGAGACCCAGTACTTC. Amino acids: CASSRGTSGTQETQYF.

V and J are TRBV7-9 and TRBJ2-3; no definite D call. Trimming stripped 4 bases from V and 1 base from J, with 12 bases between. This CDR3 region has 15 residues. In germline, CDR1 is SEHNR, CDR2 FQNEAQ (reference sequence). The CDR3 nucleotides read TGTGCCAGCAGCTCCTCCTGGTTGGGCACAGATACGCAGTATTTT. It codes for CASSSSWLGTDTQYF.

This clonotype was observed a few times. The CDR3 nucleotides are TGTGCCAGCAGGCGGGACTTGAGCTCCTACAATGAGCAGTTCTTC. Residues: CASRRDLSSYNEQFF. This sequence joins TRBV28 and TRBJ2-1; tentative D call: TRBD2 (6 bases). CDR3 size: 15 residues. Germline CDR1 and CDR2: MDHEN and SYDVKM. V lost 6 bases and J 0 bases, leaving 12 bases between the germline ends.

This clonotype was found many times. This chain links TRBV6-2 or TRBV6-3 with TRBJ1-4; 9 nucleotides agree with TRBD1. Germline V gives CDR1 MNHEY, CDR2 SVGEGT. The CDR3 is made up of 15 amino acids. With 4 bases clipped from V and 8 bases from J, the junction kept 8 bases outside the gene matches. CDR3 sequence reads: CASSFTGTGYEKLFF. The DNA for the CDR3 is TGTGCCAGCAGTTTCACCGGGACAGGGTACGAAAAACTGTTTTTT.

Note on this clonotype: A much more abundant neighbour one base away suggests this may be a read error. J is TRBJ1-1 and V is TRBV28; no firm D call. This CDR3 is built from 11 residues. CDR1 MDHEN and CDR2 SYDVKM come from the germline V gene. The CDR3 protein is CTSTKNTEAFF. CDR3 coding DNA: TGTACCAGCACGAAAAACACTGAAGCTTTCTTT.

This clonotype appeared many times. The V call is TRBV6-1, the J call TRBJ1-2; D not resolved. Trimming took off 2 bases at V and 3 bases at J, with 10 bases between the two ends. This CDR3 region has 14 residues. Germline values: CDR1 MNHNS, CDR2 SASEGT. The CDR3, as DNA: TGTGCCAGCAGTGAATCGATGTCGGACTATGGCTACACCTTC. Protein: CASSESMSDYGYTF.

This clonotype was seen at least ten times. This rearrangement joins TRBV20-1 to TRBJ2-7; TRBD2 matches at 7 bases. The CDR3 has 15 residues. In germline, CDR1 is DFQATT, CDR2 SNEGSKA (reference sequence). V lost 5 bases and J lost 0; bases outside the gene matches: 10. DNA of the CDR3: TGCAGTGCTCAAGGACTAGTTGTCGGCTCCTACGAGCAGTACTTC. It codes for CSAQGLVVGSYEQYF.